This entry lists 22 T cell receptor beta chains sequenced from one sample in a study of cytomegalovirus exposure and HLA in healthy donors. 60 Vbeta and 13 Jbeta primers were used in PCR. Sequenced by immunoSEQ multiplex PCR; TCRdb stores in-frame clones only, minus some. The sample yields 200,000 or so clones, over 70% seen once. Sequenced input: PBMCs. These receptors were taken from a woman aged 18-29 years in good health and CMV-seropositive.

The rearrangement joins TRBV5-1 to TRBJ1-4; D possibly corresponds to TRBD1 (6 bases). V lost 0 bases to trimming and J lost 3 bases, with 9 bases between them. The germline gives CDR1 SGHRS, CDR2 YFSETQ. The CDR3 totals 15 residues. This CDR3 reads CASSLDRVANEKLFF. The CDR3, as DNA: TGCGCCAGCAGCTTGGACAGGGTGGCTAATGAAAAACTGTTTTTT.

The chain recombines TRBV5-1 with TRBJ1-2; D is possibly TRBD1 (6 bases). Between the trimmed V and J ends, which lost 0 bases and 4 bases, there was a span of 10 bases. This CDR3 spans 14 amino acids. Germline V gives CDR1 SGHRS, CDR2 YFSETQ. Written as DNA, the CDR3 is TGCGCCAGCAGCTTGGGACAGGTATCCTATGGCTACACCTTC. Its protein product is CASSLGQVSYGYTF.

This chain links TRBV7-6 with TRBJ1-6; no clear D. V lost 1 base and J lost 3, with 7 bases in between. The CDR3 has 15 amino acids. CDR1 SGHVS and CDR2 FNYEAQ come from the germline V gene. The CDR3 reads CASSLGQNYNSPLHF. The CDR3 DNA reads TGTGCCAGCAGCTTAGGGCAGAACTATAATTCACCCCTCCACTTT.

The rearrangement uses TRBV4-2 and TRBJ2-5, with 13 bases fitting TRBD2. In germline, CDR1 is LGHNA, CDR2 YNFKEQ. This CDR3 comprises 18 residues. J was trimmed by 6 bases and V by 0 bases; bases with no gene match: 10. The CDR3 DNA is TGTGCCAGCAGCCAAGAGGTCGGGACTAGCGGGGTTGGGAAGACCCAGTACTTC. Translating gives CASSQEVGTSGVGKTQYF.

This chain joins TRBV5-1 and TRBJ1-2, with D possibly matching TRBD1 (5 bases). The CDR3 is made up of 13 amino acids. Germline V lookup: CDR1 SGHRS, CDR2 YFSETQ. V was pared by 0 bases and J by 7 bases, with 10 bases between. CDR3 protein: CASSLGDRSGYTF. DNA for the CDR3: TGCGCCAGCAGCTTGGGAGACAGATCTGGCTACACCTTC.

V gene TRBV28 combines with J gene TRBJ2-5; weak D call: TRBD1 (5 bases). This CDR3 contains 16 residues. Looked up from germline, CDR1 is MDHEN and CDR2 is SYDVKM. The V and J ends lost 6 bases and 5 bases respectively, with 22 bases between them. CDR3 sequence reads: CASREPTDPARETQYF. The CDR3 nucleotides are TGTGCCAGCAGAGAGCCGACAGACCCTGCGAGGGAGACCCAGTACTTC. Full variable domain (outside the CDR3, taken from reference TRBV28 and TRBJ2-5): DVKVTQSSRYLVKRTGEKVFLECVQDMDHENMFWYRQDPGLGLRLIYFSYDVKMKEKGDIPEGYSVSREKKERFSLILESASTNQTSMYLCASREPTDPARETQYFGPGTRLLVL.

In nucleotides, the CDR3 is TGTGCCAGCAGCTTAACGACAGGTCCCATATATTTT. Translating it yields CASSLTTGPIYF. This chain joins TRBV7-3 and TRBJ1-3, with D possibly TRBD1 on 6 matching bases. V shed 0 bases and J shed 11 bases, with 8 bases lying between them. Germline lookup yields CDR1 SGHTA and CDR2 FQGTGA. There are 12 residues in the CDR3.

This rearrangement joins TRBV19 to TRBJ1-2; D call uncertain. The CDR3 contains 14 residues. V was shortened by 6 bases and J by 6 bases, with 17 bases between the two germline ends. Germline V gives CDR1 LNHDA, CDR2 SQIVND (reference sequence). The CDR3 DNA reads as TGTGCCAGTAGCGCGACATGGGTAGGCAATGGCTACACCTTC. This codes for CASSATWVGNGYTF.

The chain is built from TRBV4-3 and TRBJ2-5; TRBD2 agrees at 13 bases. Per germline, CDR1 LGHNA and CDR2 YSLEER. The CDR3 contains 16 residues. The V segment lost 0 bases and the J segment 4 bases; nucleotides outside the gene matches: 2. CDR3 nucleotide sequence: TGCGCCAGCAGCCAAGATACTAGCGGGGGGGCAGAGACCCAGTACTTC. Translated: CASSQDTSGGAETQYF.

The rearrangement uses TRBV6-5 and TRBJ1-1, with D hard to call. V lost 3 bases and J 5 bases, leaving 13 bases between the germline ends. The CDR3 runs to 14 residues. CDR1 and CDR2 from the germline V gene are MNHEY and SVGAGI. The CDR3 reads CASSYGTAVTEAFF. The CDR3 DNA follows: TGTGCCAGCAGTTATGGCACGGCGGTTACTGAAGCTTTCTTT.

V and J are TRBV27 and TRBJ1-6; the match to TRBD1 covers 7 bases. Germline values: CDR1 MNHEY, CDR2 SMNVEV (reference sequence). Germline trimming cut 4 bases from V and 10 bases from J; bases unmatched to any gene: 7. The CDR3 spans 14 residues. In DNA form, the CDR3 reads TGTGCCAGCAGTTCCAGACAGGGTAGCTCACCCCTCCACTTT. The encoded protein is CASSSRQGSSPLHF.

Only a few counts were recorded for this clone. The rearrangement uses TRBV4-3 and TRBJ1-6; no definite D call. This CDR3 is 14 amino acids long. Germline CDR1 LGHNA, CDR2 YSLEER. The V gene lost 4 bases and the J gene lost 0 bases, with 4 bases spanning the gap. CDR3 nucleotide sequence: TGCGCCAGCAGCCCCCTCTCCTATAATTCACCCCTCCACTTT. It codes for CASSPLSYNSPLHF.

This clone showed up just a few times. The chain has TRBV6-1 and TRBJ1-1; 7 bases are a match to TRBD1. CDR1 and CDR2 (germline): MNHNS, SASEGT. The ends lost 4 bases at V and 0 bases at J; junction bases unmatched: 5. This CDR3 has 15 amino acids. CDR3 region: CASSARDRMNTEAFF. The CDR3 coding sequence is TGTGCCAGCAGTGCCCGGGACAGAATGAACACTGAAGCTTTCTTT.

The rearrangement links TRBV4-2 to TRBJ2-1, with 7 positions matching TRBD2. Per germline, CDR1 LGHNA and CDR2 YNFKEQ. V was pared by 0 bases and J by 9 bases, with 5 bases of the junction left unmatched. This CDR3 region has 14 residues. CDR3 loop: CASSQERPGGEQFF. CDR3 nucleotide sequence: TGTGCCAGCAGCCAAGAACGCCCGGGGGGTGAGCAGTTCTTC.

The chain carries TRBV18 and TRBJ1-2; tentatively, D is TRBD1 (5 bases). Germline values: CDR1 KGHSH, CDR2 LQKENI. V lost 3 bases and J 3 bases, leaving 8 bases between the germline ends. There are 13 residues in the CDR3. CDR3 region: CASSPEGDYGYTF. CDR3 DNA sequence: TGTGCCAGCTCACCGGAAGGGGACTATGGCTACACCTTC.

The chain employs TRBV9 and TRBJ2-5, with 9 bases identical to TRBD2. Trimming took 0 bases from V and 7 from J; bases not matched to a gene: 7. Germline CDR1 reads SGDLS; CDR2 reads YYNGEE. The length of the CDR3 is 15 residues. The CDR3 DNA reads TGTGCCAGCAGCGTAGCAGGCGGGGGGGCGGGGACCCAGTACTTC. It is translated as CASSVAGGGAGTQYF.

This clone was counted between two and nine times. V gene TRBV2 combines with J gene TRBJ2-2; 9 bases align to TRBD2. The CDR3 runs 17 residues. Unmatched junction bases numbered 6, after V lost 3 bases and J lost 1 base. The V gene's germline CDR1 is SNHLY and CDR2 FYNNEI. In nucleotides, the CDR3 is TGTGCCAGCAGTGAGGGAGTAGCGGGGGAGAACACCGGGGAGCTGTTTTTT. Its protein is CASSEGVAGENTGELFF.

This clone was found a few times. This chain joins TRBV6-1 and TRBJ2-7; 9 nucleotides line up with TRBD1. CDR3 size: 14 residues. From germline, CDR1 is MNHNS and CDR2 SASEGT. Trimming at V came to 6 bases and at J to 4 bases, leaving 7 bases not matched to a gene. The CDR3 protein is CASRPGQGSYEQYF. The CDR3 bases are TGTGCCAGCAGACCGGGACAGGGATCATACGAGCAGTACTTC.

V and J are TRBV18 and TRBJ1-1; 10 bases are a match to TRBD1. Germline V gives CDR1 KGHSH, CDR2 LQKENI. CDR3 length: 15 residues. Trimming at V came to 2 bases and at J to 3 bases, leaving 3 bases not matched to a gene. CDR3 DNA: TGTGCCAGCTCACCATCTGGGACAGGGGACACTGAAGCTTTCTTT. As protein: CASSPSGTGDTEAFF.

This chain joins TRBV2 and TRBJ1-5, with a possible D match to TRBD1 (5 bases). The CDR3 sequence is 12 residues long. Trimming removed 6 bases from V and 7 bases from J, with 10 bases in between. Germline values: CDR1 SNHLY, CDR2 FYNNEI. In nucleotides, the CDR3 is TGTGCCAGCAGGGACGGGGGGCAGCCCCAGCATTTT. It codes for CASRDGGQPQHF.

The rearrangement joins TRBV5-4 to TRBJ2-7; TRBD1 aligns across 8 bases. The CDR3 spans 15 residues. The V gene end was trimmed by 9 bases and the J gene end by 0 bases; junction bases not matched to a gene: 11. Germline CDR1 reads SGHNT; CDR2 reads YYREEE (reference sequence). CDR3 sequence (DNA): TGTGCCACCTCCAGAACCGGGACAGGCTCCTACGAGCAGTACTTC. This sequence encodes CATSRTGTGSYEQYF.

A note on this clone: The junction departs from the called germline gene at one end, perhaps through a read error. The V call is TRBV7-9, the J call TRBJ2-3; 7 bases are a match to TRBD2. The CDR3 is 16 residues long. Germline values: CDR1 SEHNR, CDR2 FQNEAQ (reference sequence). For the CDR3, the DNA is TGTTCCAGCAGCTTCTGGGGCGGGGGAGTCACAGATACGCAGTATTTT. It yields the protein CSSSFWGGGVTDTQYF.